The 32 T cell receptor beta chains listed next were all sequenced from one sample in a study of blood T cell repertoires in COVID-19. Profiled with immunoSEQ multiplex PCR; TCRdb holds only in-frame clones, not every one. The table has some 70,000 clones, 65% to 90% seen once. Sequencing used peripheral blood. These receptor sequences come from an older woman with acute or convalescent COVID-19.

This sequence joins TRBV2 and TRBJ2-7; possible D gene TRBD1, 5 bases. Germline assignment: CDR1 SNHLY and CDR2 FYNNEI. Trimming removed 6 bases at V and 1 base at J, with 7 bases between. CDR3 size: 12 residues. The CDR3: CASRGPSYEQYF. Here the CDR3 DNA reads TGTGCCAGCAGGGGGCCTTCCTACGAGCAGTACTTC.

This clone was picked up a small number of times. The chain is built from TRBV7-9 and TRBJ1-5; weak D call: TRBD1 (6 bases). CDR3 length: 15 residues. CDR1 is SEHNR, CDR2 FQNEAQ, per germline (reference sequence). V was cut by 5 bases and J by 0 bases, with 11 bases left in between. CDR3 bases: TGTGCCAGCAGCGCAGCGGGACATAGCAATCAGCCCCAGCATTTT. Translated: CASSAAGHSNQPQHF.

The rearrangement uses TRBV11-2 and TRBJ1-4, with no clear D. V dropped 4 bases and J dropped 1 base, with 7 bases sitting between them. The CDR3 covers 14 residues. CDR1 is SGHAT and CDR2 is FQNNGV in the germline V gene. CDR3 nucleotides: TGTGCCAGCAGCTCCCCGTTAACTAATGAAAAACTGTTTTTT. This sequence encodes CASSSPLTNEKLFF.

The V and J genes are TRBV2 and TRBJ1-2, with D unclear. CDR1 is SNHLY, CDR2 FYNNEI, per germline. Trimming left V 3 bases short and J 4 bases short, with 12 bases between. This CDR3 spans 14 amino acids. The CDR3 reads CASSEQPSSYGYTF. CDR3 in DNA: TGTGCCAGCAGTGAGCAGCCCTCTAGCTATGGCTACACCTTC.

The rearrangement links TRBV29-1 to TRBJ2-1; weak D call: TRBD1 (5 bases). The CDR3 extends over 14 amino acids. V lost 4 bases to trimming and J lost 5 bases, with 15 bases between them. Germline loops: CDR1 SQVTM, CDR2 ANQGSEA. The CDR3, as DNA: TGCAGCGTTGCTCAGGGCGCGTTGGACAATGAGCAGTTCTTC. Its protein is CSVAQGALDNEQFF.

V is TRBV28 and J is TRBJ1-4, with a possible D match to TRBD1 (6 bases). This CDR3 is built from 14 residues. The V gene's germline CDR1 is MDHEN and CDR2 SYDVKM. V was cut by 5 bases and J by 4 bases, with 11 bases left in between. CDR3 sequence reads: CASSTGTVNEKLFF. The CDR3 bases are TGTGCCAGCAGTACAGGGACGGTTAATGAAAAACTGTTTTTT.

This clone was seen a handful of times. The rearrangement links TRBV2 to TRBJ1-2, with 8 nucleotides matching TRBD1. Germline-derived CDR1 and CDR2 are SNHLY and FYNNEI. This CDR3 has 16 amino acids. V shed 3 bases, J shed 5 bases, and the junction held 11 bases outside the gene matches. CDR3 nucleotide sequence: TGTGCCAGCAGTGAGGCAGGGGGCACATACCTTTATGGCTACACCTTC. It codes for CASSEAGGTYLYGYTF.

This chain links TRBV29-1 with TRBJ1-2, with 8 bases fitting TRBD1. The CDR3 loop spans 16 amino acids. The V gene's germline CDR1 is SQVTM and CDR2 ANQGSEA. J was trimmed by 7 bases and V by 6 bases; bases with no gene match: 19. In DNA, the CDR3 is TGCAGCGTCGGAGGGAGGAGAGGCAGGGGGCTATCTGGCTACACCTTC. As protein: CSVGGRRGRGLSGYTF.

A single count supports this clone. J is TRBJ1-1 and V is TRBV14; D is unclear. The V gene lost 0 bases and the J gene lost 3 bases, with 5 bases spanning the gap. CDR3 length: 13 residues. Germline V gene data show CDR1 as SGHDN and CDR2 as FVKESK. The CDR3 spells CASSQDYYTEAFF. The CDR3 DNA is TGTGCCAGCAGCCAAGATTACTACACTGAAGCTTTCTTT.

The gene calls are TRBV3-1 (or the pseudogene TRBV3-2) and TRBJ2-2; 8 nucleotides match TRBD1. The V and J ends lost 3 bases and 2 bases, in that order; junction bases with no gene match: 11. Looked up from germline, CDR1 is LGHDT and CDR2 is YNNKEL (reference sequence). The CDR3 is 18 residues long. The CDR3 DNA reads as TGTGCCAGCAGCCAGTGCCCAGGACAGGGAAATAACACCGGGGAGCTGTTTTTT. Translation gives CASSQCPGQGNNTGELFF.

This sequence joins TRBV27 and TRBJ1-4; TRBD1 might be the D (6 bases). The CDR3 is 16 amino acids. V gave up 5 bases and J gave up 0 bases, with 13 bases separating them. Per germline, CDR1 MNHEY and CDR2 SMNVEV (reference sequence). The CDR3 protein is CASSPRGKATNEKLFF. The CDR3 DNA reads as TGTGCCAGCAGTCCCAGGGGTAAAGCAACTAATGAAAAACTGTTTTTT.

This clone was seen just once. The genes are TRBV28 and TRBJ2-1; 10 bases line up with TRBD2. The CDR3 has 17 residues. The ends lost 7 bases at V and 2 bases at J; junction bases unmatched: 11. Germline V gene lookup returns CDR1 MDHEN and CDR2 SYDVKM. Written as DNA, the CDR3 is TGTGCCAGCACCTCTACCCAGCGGGGGGGTCCCTACAATGAGCAGTTCTTC. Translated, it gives CASTSTQRGGPYNEQFF.

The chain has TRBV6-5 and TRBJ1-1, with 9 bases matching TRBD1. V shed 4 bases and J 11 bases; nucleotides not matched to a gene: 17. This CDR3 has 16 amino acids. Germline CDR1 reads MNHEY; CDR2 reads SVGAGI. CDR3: CASSSPGQGRGARAFF. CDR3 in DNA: TGTGCCAGCAGTTCCCCGGGACAGGGTAGGGGTGCTCGGGCTTTCTTT.

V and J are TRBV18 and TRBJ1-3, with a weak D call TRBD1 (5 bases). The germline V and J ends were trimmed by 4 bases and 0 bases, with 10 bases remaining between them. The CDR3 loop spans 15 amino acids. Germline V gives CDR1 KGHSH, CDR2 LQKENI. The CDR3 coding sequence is TGTGCCAGCTCACAACCAGGGAGCTCTGGAAACACCATATATTTT. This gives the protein CASSQPGSSGNTIYF.

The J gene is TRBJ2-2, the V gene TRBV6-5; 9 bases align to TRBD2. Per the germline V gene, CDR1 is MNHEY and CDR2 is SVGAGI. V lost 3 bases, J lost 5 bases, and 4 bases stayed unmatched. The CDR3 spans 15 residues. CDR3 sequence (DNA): TGTGCCAGCAGTTATAGCGGGAGAGGGACCGGGGAGCTGTTTTTT. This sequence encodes CASSYSGRGTGELFF.

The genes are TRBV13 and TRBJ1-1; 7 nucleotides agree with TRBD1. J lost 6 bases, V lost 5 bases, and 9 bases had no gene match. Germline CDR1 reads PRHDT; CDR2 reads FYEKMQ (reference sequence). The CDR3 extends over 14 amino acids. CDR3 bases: TGTGCCAGCAGCACGAGGGACAGATTCGCTGAAGCTTTCTTT. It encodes CASSTRDRFAEAFF.

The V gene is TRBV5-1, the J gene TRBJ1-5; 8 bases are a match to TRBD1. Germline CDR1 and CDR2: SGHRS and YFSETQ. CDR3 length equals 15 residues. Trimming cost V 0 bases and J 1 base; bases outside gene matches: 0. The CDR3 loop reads CASSLGDRSNQPQHF. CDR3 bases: TGCGCCAGCAGCTTGGGGGACAGGAGCAATCAGCCCCAGCATTTT.

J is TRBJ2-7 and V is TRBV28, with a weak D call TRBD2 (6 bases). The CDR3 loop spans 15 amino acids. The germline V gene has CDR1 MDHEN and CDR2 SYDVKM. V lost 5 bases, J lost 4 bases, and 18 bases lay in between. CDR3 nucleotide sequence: TGTGCCAGCAGTCACCCTCGGGCCGGACTATACGAGCAGTACTTC. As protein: CASSHPRAGLYEQYF.

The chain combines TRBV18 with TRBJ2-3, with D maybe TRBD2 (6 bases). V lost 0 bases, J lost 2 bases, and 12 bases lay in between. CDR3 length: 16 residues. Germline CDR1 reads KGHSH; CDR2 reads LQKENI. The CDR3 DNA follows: TGTGCCAGCTCACCACCTGAAGCGGGCCTCACAGATACGCAGTATTTT. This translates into CASSPPEAGLTDTQYF.

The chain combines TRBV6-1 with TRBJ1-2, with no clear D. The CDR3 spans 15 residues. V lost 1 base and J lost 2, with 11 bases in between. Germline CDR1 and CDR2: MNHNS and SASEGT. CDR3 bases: TGTGCCAGCAGTGAAGTGAGTAGTCTCAACTATGGCTACACCTTC. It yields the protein CASSEVSSLNYGYTF.

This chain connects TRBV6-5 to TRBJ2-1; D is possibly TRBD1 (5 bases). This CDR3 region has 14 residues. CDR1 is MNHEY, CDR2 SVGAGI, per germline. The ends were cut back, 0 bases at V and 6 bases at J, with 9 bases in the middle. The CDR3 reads CASSYSARGNEQFF. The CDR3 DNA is TGTGCCAGCAGTTACTCTGCTAGGGGCAATGAGCAGTTCTTC.

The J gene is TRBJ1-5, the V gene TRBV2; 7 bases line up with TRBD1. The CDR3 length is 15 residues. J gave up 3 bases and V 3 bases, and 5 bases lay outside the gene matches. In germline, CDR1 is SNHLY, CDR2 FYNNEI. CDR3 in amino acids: CASSDGQVLNQPQHF. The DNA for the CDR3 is TGTGCCAGCAGTGATGGACAGGTACTCAATCAGCCCCAGCATTTT.

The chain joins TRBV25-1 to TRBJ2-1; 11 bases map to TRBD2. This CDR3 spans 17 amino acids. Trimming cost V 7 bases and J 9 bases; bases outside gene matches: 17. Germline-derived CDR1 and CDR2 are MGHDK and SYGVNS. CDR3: CASNGGLAGGVVTEQFF. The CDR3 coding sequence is TGTGCCAGCAATGGGGGGCTAGCGGGAGGTGTTGTTACTGAGCAGTTCTTC.

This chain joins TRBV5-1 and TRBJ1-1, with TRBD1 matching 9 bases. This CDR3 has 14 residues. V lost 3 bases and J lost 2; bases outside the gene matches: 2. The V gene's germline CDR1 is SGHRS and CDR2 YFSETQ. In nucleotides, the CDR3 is TGCGCCAGCAGCTCGGGACAGGGAAACACTGAAGCTTTCTTT. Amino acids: CASSSGQGNTEAFF.

CDR3 nucleotides: TGTGCCAGCAGCACCGGGACAGGGAACAATCAGCCCCAGCATTTT. Its translation is CASSTGTGNNQPQHF. The rearrangement uses TRBV5-4 and TRBJ1-5, with 9 nucleotides matching TRBD1. Looked up from germline, CDR1 is SGHNT and CDR2 is YYREEE (reference sequence). Trimming removed 4 bases from V and 3 bases from J; junction bases left unmatched: 5. This CDR3 region has 15 residues.

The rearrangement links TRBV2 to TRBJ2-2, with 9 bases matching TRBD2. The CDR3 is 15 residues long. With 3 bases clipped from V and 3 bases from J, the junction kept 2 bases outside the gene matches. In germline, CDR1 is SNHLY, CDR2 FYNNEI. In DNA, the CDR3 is TGTGCCAGCAGTGAGACTAGCGGCTACACCGGGGAGCTGTTTTTT. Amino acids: CASSETSGYTGELFF.

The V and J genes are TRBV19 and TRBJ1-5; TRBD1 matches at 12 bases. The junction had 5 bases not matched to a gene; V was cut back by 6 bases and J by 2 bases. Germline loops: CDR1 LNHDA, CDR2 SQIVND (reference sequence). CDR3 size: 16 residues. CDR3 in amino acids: CASRGQGALRNQPQHF. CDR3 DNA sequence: TGTGCCAGTAGGGGACAGGGGGCGCTTCGCAATCAGCCCCAGCATTTT.

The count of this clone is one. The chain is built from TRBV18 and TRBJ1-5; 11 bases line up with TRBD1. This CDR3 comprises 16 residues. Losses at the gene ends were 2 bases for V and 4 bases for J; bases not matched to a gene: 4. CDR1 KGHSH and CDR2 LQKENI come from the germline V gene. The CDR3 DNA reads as TGTGCCAGCTCACCAGTCGGGACAGGGGGTAATCAGCCCCAGCATTTT. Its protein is CASSPVGTGGNQPQHF. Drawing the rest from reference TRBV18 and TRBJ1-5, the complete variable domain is NAGVMQNPRHLVRRRGQEARLRCSPMKGHSHVYWYRQLPEEGLKFMVYLQKENIIDESGMPKERFSAEFPKEGPSILRIQQVVRGDSAAYFCASSPVGTGGNQPQHFGDGTRLSIL.

The CDR3 DNA is TGTGCCATCAGTGAGTCCGGGACAGATGAAAAACTGTTTTTT. Its protein product is CAISESGTDEKLFF. The J gene is TRBJ1-4, the V gene TRBV10-3, with 7 nucleotides matching TRBD1. V gave up 0 bases and J gave up 6 bases; unmatched junction bases: 1. This CDR3 is built from 14 residues. Germline CDR1 and CDR2: ENHRY and SYGVKD.

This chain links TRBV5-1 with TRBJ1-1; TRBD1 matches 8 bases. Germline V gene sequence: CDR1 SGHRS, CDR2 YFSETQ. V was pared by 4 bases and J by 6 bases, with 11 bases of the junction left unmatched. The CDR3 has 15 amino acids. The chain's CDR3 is CASSVRTGLGAEAFF. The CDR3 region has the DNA TGCGCCAGCAGCGTTAGGACAGGGCTCGGCGCTGAAGCTTTCTTT.

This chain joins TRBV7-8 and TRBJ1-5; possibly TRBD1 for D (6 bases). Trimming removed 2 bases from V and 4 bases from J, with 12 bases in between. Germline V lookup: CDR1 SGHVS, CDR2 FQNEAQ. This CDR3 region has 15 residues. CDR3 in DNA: TGTGCCAGCAGCTTATCAGGGGCTGGGAATCAGCCCCAGCATTTT. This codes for CASSLSGAGNQPQHF. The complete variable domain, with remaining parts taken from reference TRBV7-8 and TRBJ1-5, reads GAGVSQSPRYKVAKRGQDVALRCDPISGHVSLFWYQQALGQGPEFLTYFQNEAQLDKSGLPSDRFFAERPEGSVSTLKIQRTQQEDSAVYLCASSLSGAGNQPQHFGDGTRLSIL.

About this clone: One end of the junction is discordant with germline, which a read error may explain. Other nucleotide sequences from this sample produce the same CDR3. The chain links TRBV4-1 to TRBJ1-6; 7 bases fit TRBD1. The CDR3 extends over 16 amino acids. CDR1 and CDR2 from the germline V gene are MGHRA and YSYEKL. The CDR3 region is CASSSQEGAVNSPLHF. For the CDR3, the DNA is TGCGCCAGCAGCTCCCAAGAGGGGGCAGTGAATTCACCCCTCCATTTT.